This record looks at one TCR beta chain sequence and its context. Its specificity is unknown. The CDR3 is 15 amino acids. Per the germline V gene, CDR1 is MNHEY and CDR2 is SMNVEV (reference sequence). V trimming: 5 bases; J trimming: 5 bases; junction bases outside the gene matches: 9. This sample was taken from a study of T cell responses to AZD1222 COVID-19 vaccine. Overall study findings and caveats: Spike-specific TCR breadth and depth rose after two AZD1222 doses. Clonal diversity may have been underestimated, and the donors were mostly white British, with more females than males. Only a handful of people who got AZD1222 tested seropositive at baseline.

Assay used: immunoSEQ multiplex PCR; TCRdb lists only in-frame clones, some missing. This table has 120,000 or so clones, more than 70% appearing once. This clonotype originated in an adult who received the AZD1222 COVID-19 vaccine. The sequencing used peripheral blood, collected 28 days after the second AZD1222 dose. The J gene is TRBJ2-5, the V gene TRBV27; the match to TRBD1 covers 9 bases. CDR3 DNA sequence: TGTGCCAGCAGTCCTACAGGGGGCCGGGGGGAGACCCAGTACTTC. Protein: CASSPTGGRGETQYF.